The rows below give T cell receptor beta chains drawn from one sample of a study of cytomegalovirus exposure and HLA in healthy donors. Assay used: immunoSEQ multiplex PCR; TCRdb lists only in-frame clones, some missing. The data show over 75,000 clones, roughly 60% seen once. Sequenced: PBMCs. These receptors came from a human donor in good health. The CDR3 runs from the conserved cysteine through the conserved F or W. D genes are given only for firm matches. Some rows mark clone size as missing; the rest say once, few, many or name a class of expanded clone.

cdr3_aa cdr3_nt d_call v_call clone_size j_call
CASSLVPGQETQYF TGCGCCAGCAGCTTGGTCCCGGGCCAAGAGACCCAGTACTTC NA TRBV5-1 NA TRBJ2-5
CAISESGQHTEAFF TGTGCCATCAGTGAGTCGGGACAGCACACTGAAGCTTTCTTT TRBD1 TRBV10-3 NA TRBJ1-1
CASSPFDRVGTGELFF TGTGCCAGCAGCCCTTTTGACAGGGTGGGCACCGGGGAGCTGTTTTTT TRBD1 TRBV5-6 few TRBJ2-2
CASSGRGEEGAWGYTF TGTGCCAGCAGCGGACGGGGAGAAGAGGGGGCGTGGGGCTACACCTTC TRBD1 TRBV7-2 NA TRBJ1-2
CASSSEGRQPQHF TGTGCCAGCAGTTCGGAGGGGCGTCAGCCCCAGCATTTT NA TRBV9 NA TRBJ1-5
CASSFTVEAQYF TGTGCCAGCAGTTTTACAGTGGAGGCCCAGTACTTC NA TRBV7-8 NA TRBJ2-5
CASNEGHSITYEQYF TGCGCCAGCAACGAGGGACACTCCATAACCTACGAGCAGTACTTC NA TRBV5-1 few TRBJ2-7
CSARDLYGYTF TGCAGTGCGCGGGACCTCTATGGCTACACCTTC NA TRBV20-1 NA TRBJ1-2
CASSELPGLAGGTDTQYF TGTGCCAGCAGTGAATTGCCGGGACTAGCGGGGGGCACAGATACGCAGTATTTT TRBD2 TRBV2 few TRBJ2-3
CASSLADRYQPQHF TGTGCCAGCAGCTTAGCGGACAGGTATCAGCCCCAGCATTTT TRBD1 TRBV11-2 NA TRBJ1-5
CAWSEGRGYGNTIYF TGTGCCTGGAGTGAGGGCAGGGGTTATGGAAACACCATATATTTT NA TRBV30 NA TRBJ1-3
CASSFDREQPQHF TGTGCCAGCAGCTTCGACAGGGAACAGCCCCAGCATTTT TRBD1 TRBV5-8 NA TRBJ1-5